This T cell receptor beta chain derives from a study of blood T cell repertoires in COVID-19 (TCRdb year 2020). About the full investigation: The collaborator samples originated in the United States, Italy and Spain and spanned the acute and convalescent phases of COVID-19. The prospective study material was composed of cDNA or gDNA derived from T cells, B-cell-depleted T cells, or PBMCs. The samples were drawn from the first 160 participants of the ongoing ImmuneRACE study and from some 1,300 subjects provided by 6 global collaborators. Subjects who had been exposed to COVID-19, were actively infected with it, or had recovered from it provided the deeply sampled blood TCRbeta repertoires that made up the dataset. Where available, HLA class I and class II types were taken from metadata supplied by the sample provider and were not determined by assay-based typing. A de-identified subject ID, COVID-19 status, age in years and sex were almost always included in the sample metadata. The repertoires were released in a freely available public database meant as a resource for research on the immune response to SARS-CoV-2.

TCRbeta CDR3 regions were amplified from genomic DNA using the immunoSEQ Assay, a bias-controlled multiplex PCR. Per the source publication's procedure: The number of nucleated cells in each sample was estimated from the amplification of reference gene primers within the assay. To quantify the absolute abundance of each unique TCRbeta CDR3 rearrangement, sequence reads were collapsed and filtered. For each sample, productive Simpson clonality was calculated as the square root of Simpson's diversity index over productive rearrangements. TCRdb retrieved this table from immuneACCESS and kept in-frame rearrangements only. Not all clones are present; in checked studies, unresolved V genes account for under half, and no reason is known for the remainder. V and J calls and clone size are copied from that table; D and trimming were computed from the DNA. Counted in this sample were about 210,000 clones; roughly four fifths of them appeared once. The ten largest make up approximately 12% of the sample.

Overall results and qualifications from the work: Clinical and demographic metadata were provided uncurated, with the amount varying by source and participant.

For CDR1 and CDR2, the germline V gene lists ENHRY and SYGVKD. From cysteine to phenylalanine, the CDR3 is 15 amino acids long. Only the CDR3 region is kept as DNA, spanning 45 bases read in frame from base 1. From V the trimming removes 2 bases and from J it removes 3 bases, while the gene matches leave 2 bases of the junction unaccounted for. On this clone: Its target antigen remains unknown. No base qualities exist here, and no much larger clone lies one base off it.

The collaborating institutions used their own protocols to collect whole blood in K2EDTA tubes. Collaborator samples were shipped for TCRbeta analysis as frozen whole blood, isolated PBMCs, or DNA extracted from either sample type. The receptor chain draws on TRBV10-3 and TRBJ2-3; TRBD2 matches 10 bases in the middle. The source of this sequence is a middle-aged woman with acute or convalescent COVID-19. The sample consisted of peripheral blood. The nucleotides read TGTGCCATCAGTGAGCCTAGCGGGGGAACAGATACGCAGTATTTT. Translated, this gives CAISEPSGGTDTQYF.